Listed below are T cell receptor beta chains from one sample, sequenced in a study of blood T cell repertoires in COVID-19. Method: immunoSEQ multiplex PCR; TCRdb's copy keeps in-frame clones and lacks some. The table records a few hundred thousand clones, around 90% of them present only once. The material sequenced was PBMCs or T cells enriched from blood (not recorded which). The receptors were sampled from a woman between 18 and 29 years old with acute COVID-19. Both conserved end residues are part of each CDR3. The order of the fields is V gene, clone size, D gene, J gene, CDR3 DNA, CDR3 protein. A D gene is named only where the DNA matches it firmly. Clone size is shown for a subset of rows, as once, few, many or a class of expanded clone.

V gene: TRBV11-3
clone size: NA
D gene: TRBD1
J gene: TRBJ1-1
CDR3 DNA: TGTGCCAGCAGCCCTCGATCAGGGGGCCGGAACACTGAAGCTTTCTTT
CDR3 protein: CASSPRSGGRNTEAFF

V gene: TRBV7-2
clone size: NA
D gene: TRBD2
J gene: TRBJ2-7
CDR3 DNA: TGTGCCAGCAGCTTACGTGGGCTAGCGGGTCTCCCCGGGGACGAGCAGTACTTC
CDR3 protein: CASSLRGLAGLPGDEQYF

V gene: TRBV29-1
clone size: NA
D gene: NA
J gene: TRBJ2-2
CDR3 DNA: TGCAGCGTTGACAGGGGAGACGGGGAGCTGTTTTTT
CDR3 protein: CSVDRGDGELFF

V gene: TRBV19
clone size: NA
D gene: NA
J gene: TRBJ1-1
CDR3 DNA: TGTGCCAGTAGTCTTTACAGGGAATTGAACACTGAAGCTTTCTTT
CDR3 protein: CASSLYRELNTEAFF

V gene: TRBV19
clone size: NA
D gene: TRBD2
J gene: TRBJ2-1
CDR3 DNA: TGTGCCAGTAGTCCCCTAGCGGGAATGGATGAGCAGTTCTTC
CDR3 protein: CASSPLAGMDEQFF

V gene: TRBV11-3
clone size: NA
D gene: NA
J gene: TRBJ2-2
CDR3 DNA: TGTGCCAGCAGCTTAGATAAGATTGGGACAAACACCGGGGAGCTGTTTTTT
CDR3 protein: CASSLDKIGTNTGELFF

V gene: TRBV7-8
clone size: NA
D gene: TRBD2
J gene: TRBJ2-3
CDR3 DNA: TGTGCCAGCAGCCCTAGCGGCGGGAGGACAGATACGCAGTATTTT
CDR3 protein: CASSPSGGRTDTQYF

V gene: TRBV28
clone size: once
D gene: TRBD1
J gene: TRBJ1-2
CDR3 DNA: TGTGCCAGCAGTGATCCGGGACAGGGGAAAGGGGGCTACACCTTC
CDR3 protein: CASSDPGQGKGGYTF

V gene: TRBV5-1
clone size: NA
D gene: TRBD1
J gene: TRBJ1-2
CDR3 DNA: TGCGCCAGCAGCTACCTAGGACAGGGAGATGGCTACACCTTC
CDR3 protein: CASSYLGQGDGYTF

V gene: TRBV27
clone size: NA
D gene: TRBD2
J gene: TRBJ2-1
CDR3 DNA: TGTGCCAGCCTCTCGGGCGGGGGGTCCTACAATGAGCAGTTCTTC
CDR3 protein: CASLSGGGSYNEQFF

V gene: TRBV25-1
clone size: NA
D gene: NA
J gene: TRBJ2-2
CDR3 DNA: TGTGCCAGCAGTGAAGCTCAGGGGGGAAACACCGGGGAGCTGTTTTTT
CDR3 protein: CASSEAQGGNTGELFF

V gene: TRBV4-1
clone size: NA
D gene: TRBD2
J gene: TRBJ2-7
CDR3 DNA: TGCGCCAGCAGCCAAGATTTCGGAGCGGGATCCGCCTACGAGCAGTACTTC
CDR3 protein: CASSQDFGAGSAYEQYF

V gene: TRBV6-5
clone size: NA
D gene: NA
J gene: TRBJ1-2
CDR3 DNA: TGTGCCAGCAGATCCAGGGGTGGAGGCTACACCTTC
CDR3 protein: CASRSRGGGYTF

V gene: TRBV7-2
clone size: NA
D gene: NA
J gene: TRBJ1-1
CDR3 DNA: TGTGCCAGCAGCTTAGAACTAGGGATGGAGGCTTTCTTT
CDR3 protein: CASSLELGMEAFF

V gene: TRBV6-5
clone size: NA
D gene: NA
J gene: TRBJ1-1
CDR3 DNA: TGTGCCAGCAGAAAGATCACAGAGAACACTGAAGCTTTCTTT
CDR3 protein: CASRKITENTEAFF

V gene: TRBV11-3
clone size: NA
D gene: TRBD2
J gene: TRBJ2-7
CDR3 DNA: TGTGCCAGCAGCGGGACGACGGGAGGGTTCCCTCTATACGAGCAGTACTTC
CDR3 protein: CASSGTTGGFPLYEQYF

V gene: TRBV9
clone size: NA
D gene: TRBD2
J gene: TRBJ2-1
CDR3 DNA: TGTGCCAGCAGCGTAGATGGACTAGCGGCCTACAATGAGCAGTTCTTC
CDR3 protein: CASSVDGLAAYNEQFF

V gene: TRBV2
clone size: NA
D gene: TRBD1
J gene: TRBJ1-5
CDR3 DNA: TGTGCCAGTAACCGGGACAGGGGCAATCAGCCCCAGCATTTT
CDR3 protein: CASNRDRGNQPQHF

V gene: TRBV5-5
clone size: NA
D gene: NA
J gene: TRBJ2-5
CDR3 DNA: TGTGCCAGCAGCATCATGCAGGGTACAGGAGAGACCCAGTACTTC
CDR3 protein: CASSIMQGTGETQYF

V gene: TRBV28
clone size: NA
D gene: NA
J gene: TRBJ2-3
CDR3 DNA: TGTGCCAGCAGTTTATATCTTCGAGGGGATACGCAGTATTTT
CDR3 protein: CASSLYLRGDTQYF

V gene: TRBV14
clone size: NA
D gene: NA
J gene: TRBJ2-7
CDR3 DNA: TGTGCCAGCAGCCAAGGACAGATCCTCTCCTACGAGCAGTACTTC
CDR3 protein: CASSQGQILSYEQYF

V gene: TRBV7-3
clone size: NA
D gene: TRBD2
J gene: TRBJ2-1
CDR3 DNA: TGTGCCAGCACTCTCGCGGGAGGGGGCAATGAGCAGTTCTTC
CDR3 protein: CASTLAGGGNEQFF

V gene: TRBV7-9
clone size: NA
D gene: NA
J gene: TRBJ1-1
CDR3 DNA: TGTGCCAGCAGAGAGCCCGGCACTGTCGGGACTGAAGCTTTCTTT
CDR3 protein: CASREPGTVGTEAFF

V gene: TRBV11-3
clone size: NA
D gene: TRBD1
J gene: TRBJ1-3
CDR3 DNA: TGTGCCAGCAGCCCCCGATTGACAGGGGAACCTGGAAACACCATATATTTT
CDR3 protein: CASSPRLTGEPGNTIYF

V gene: TRBV11-2
clone size: NA
D gene: NA
J gene: TRBJ1-1
CDR3 DNA: TGTGCCAGCAGAGGGATCAGGGGCGGCACTGAAGCTTTCTTT
CDR3 protein: CASRGIRGGTEAFF